Below are 18 T cell receptor beta chains sequenced from a single sample in a study of T-cell memory formation after mild COVID-19. TCRdb fed the 5' RACE reads into MiXCR, producing one record per CDR3 protein. Of fewer than 650,000 distinct CDR3 sequences listed, roughly a sixth are singletons. The sequenced material came from PBMCs or a T cell subset sorted from them (not recorded which). The receptors were gathered from an adult woman who had mild COVID-19 (a few samples of this study predate the infection). Cell type and time point are not known.

The chain has TRBV7-2 and TRBJ1-2; D is ambiguous. CDR1 is SGHTA and CDR2 is FQGNSA in the germline V gene. V was cut by 3 bases and J by 0 bases, with 11 bases left in between. There are 15 residues in the CDR3. The CDR3 nucleotides are TGTGCCAGCAGCTTCTATGGGCCCACTAACTATGGCTACACCTTC. Amino acids: CASSFYGPTNYGYTF.

Only a few counts were recorded for this clonotype. This chain uses TRBV18 with TRBJ2-5, with D hard to call. CDR3 size: 12 residues. Germline CDR1 reads KGHSH; CDR2 reads LQKENI. The V end lost 4 bases, the J end lost 3 bases, and 6 bases lay between the germline ends. The CDR3 is CASSLSEETQYF. Here the CDR3 DNA reads TGTGCCAGCTCACTTTCCGAAGAGACCCAGTACTTC.

This clonotype was observed a handful of times. The chain has TRBV7-3 and TRBJ1-5; D not certain. Trimming pared 2 bases from V and 8 bases from J, leaving 10 bases between. This CDR3 is 13 amino acids long. Germline assignment: CDR1 SGHTA and CDR2 FQGTGA. The CDR3 coding sequence is TGTGCCAGCAGCTTATCAGCATCTGAGCCCCAGCATTTT. Translated: CASSLSASEPQHF.

This clonotype showed up many times. This chain joins TRBV11-3 and TRBJ2-5; D not certain. V was clipped by 1 base and J by 1 base, with 10 bases between them. Per germline, CDR1 SGHNT and CDR2 YENEEA. The CDR3 is made up of 15 amino acids. CDR3 nucleotide sequence: TGTGCCAGCAGCTTAGGGGCGCAGCCCCAAGAGACCCAGTACTTC. Its translation is CASSLGAQPQETQYF. Full variable domain (rest looked up from reference TRBV11-3 and TRBJ2-5): EAGVVQSPRYKIIEKKQPVAFWCNPISGHNTLYWYLQNLGQGPELLIRYENEEAVDDSQLPKDRFSAERLKGVDSTLKIQPAELGDSAVYLCASSLGAQPQETQYFGPGTRLLVL.

The chain carries TRBV29-1 and TRBJ1-1; 9 bases are a match to TRBD1. The germline CDR1 and CDR2 sequences are SQVTM and ANQGSEA. Trimming at V came to 1 base and at J to 7 bases, leaving 4 bases not matched to a gene. The CDR3 is 13 amino acids. CDR3 coding DNA: TGCAGCGTTGAAGGGACAGGGGAGGTTGAAGCTTTCTTT. As protein: CSVEGTGEVEAFF.

The genes are TRBV4-1 and TRBJ2-2; TRBD1 aligns across 9 bases. CDR1 and CDR2 from the germline V gene are MGHRA and YSYEKL. CDR3 length: 15 residues. J lost 4 bases, V lost 7 bases, and 7 bases had no gene match. CDR3: CASKTGTGRTGELFF. The DNA for the CDR3 is TGCGCCAGCAAAACCGGGACAGGGCGCACCGGGGAGCTGTTTTTT.

This clonotype occurred many times. The rearrangement links TRBV30 to TRBJ2-3; D uncertain. The CDR3 loop spans 13 amino acids. CDR1 is GTSNPN and CDR2 is SVGIG in the germline V gene (reference sequence). V lost 1 base and J lost 6, with 11 bases in between. CDR3 residues: CAWSGQAPDTQYF. CDR3 coding DNA: TGTGCCTGGAGTGGTCAGGCTCCCGATACGCAGTATTTT. The full variable domain, its missing parts supplied by reference TRBV30 and TRBJ2-3, is SQTIHQWPATLVQPVGSPLSLECTVEGTSNPNLYWYRQAAGRGLQLLFYSVGIGQISSEVPQNLSASRPQDRQFILSSKKLLLSDSGFYLCAWSGQAPDTQYFGPGTRLTVL.

The chain recombines TRBV7-9 with TRBJ2-7, with D possibly called TRBD1 or TRBD2 (6 bases each). Germline V gives CDR1 SEHNR, CDR2 FQNEAQ (reference sequence). There are 14 residues in the CDR3. Trimming removed 3 bases at V and 6 bases at J, with 15 bases between. DNA of the CDR3: TGTGCCAGCAGCTTTGGGGGGCGTTTAAGCGAGCAGTACTTC. The encoded protein is CASSFGGRLSEQYF.

This clonotype was found a few times. This chain joins TRBV12-3 or TRBV12-4 and TRBJ1-2; D is perhaps TRBD1 (6 bases). The CDR3 totals 16 residues. Trimming removed 5 bases at V and 2 bases at J, with 18 bases between. The CDR3 nucleotides are TGTGCCAGCAGTCCCCTCCGGGCGGGGGGCAACTATGGCTACACCTTC. Amino acids: CASSPLRAGGNYGYTF.

The chain joins TRBV3-1 to TRBJ1-2; D not resolved. The CDR3 extends over 14 amino acids. CDR1 is LGHDT, CDR2 YNNKEL, per germline (reference sequence). The V end lost 4 bases, the J end lost 1 base, and 10 bases lay between the germline ends. The CDR3 loop is CASSPPVVNYGYTF. CDR3 DNA sequence: TGTGCCAGCAGCCCACCGGTGGTTAACTATGGCTACACCTTC.

This clonotype was observed many times. The chain has TRBV5-5 and TRBJ2-7; possibly TRBD1 for D (6 bases). The CDR3 is made up of 15 amino acids. Germline values: CDR1 SGHKS, CDR2 YYEKEE (reference sequence). Trimming stripped 4 bases from V and 3 bases from J, with 17 bases between. DNA for the CDR3: TGTGCCAGCAGCACGGCCCCAGGGGACCTCTACGAGCAGTACTTC. It is translated as CASSTAPGDLYEQYF.

This clonotype was seen a few times. The chain recombines TRBV7-3 with TRBJ2-2, with D unclear. Trimming took 5 bases from V and 4 from J, leaving 11 bases between them. CDR3 length: 14 residues. Germline V gives CDR1 SGHTA, CDR2 FQGTGA. CDR3 bases: TGTGCCAGCAGCCGCTCCTCGGGCACCGGGGAGCTGTTTTTT. Its translation is CASSRSSGTGELFF.

The chain couples TRBV7-2 to TRBJ2-7; D may be TRBD1 (6 bases). Germline V gives CDR1 SGHTA, CDR2 FQGNSA. The CDR3 has 14 residues. V lost 3 bases and J 3 bases, leaving 12 bases between the germline ends. CDR3 nucleotides: TGTGCCAGCAGCTTCCGGGACACCCACTACGAGCAGTACTTC. Translation: CASSFRDTHYEQYF.

This clonotype was seen once. J is TRBJ2-7 and V is TRBV11-2; no firm D call. This CDR3 spans 17 amino acids. V lost 2 bases to trimming and J lost 4 bases, with 21 bases between them. Germline values: CDR1 SGHAT, CDR2 FQNNGV. Here the CDR3 DNA reads TGTGCCAGCAGCTTACAGGTCCTGGATGGGCAGCTTTACGAGCAGTACTTC. Protein sequence: CASSLQVLDGQLYEQYF.

This chain links TRBV20-1 with TRBJ2-7; D gene unclear. CDR1 and CDR2 (germline): DFQATT, SNEGSKA (reference sequence). V was clipped by 0 bases and J by 3 bases, with 12 bases between them. The CDR3 runs 14 residues. The DNA for the CDR3 is TGCAGTGCTAGAGATTTCGGCTCGGGCTACGAGCAGTACTTC. Protein sequence: CSARDFGSGYEQYF.

This clonotype was picked up a small number of times. The V and J genes are TRBV27 and TRBJ2-1; the D call may be TRBD1 or TRBD2 (6 bases each). V shed 8 bases and J shed 7 bases, with 15 bases lying between them. Germline V gene data show CDR1 as MNHEY and CDR2 as SMNVEV (reference sequence). The CDR3 is 13 residues long. CDR3 coding DNA: TGTGCCAGCCTGAGCTGGGGGGCGAATGAGCAGTTCTTC. Translating it yields CASLSWGANEQFF.

In this sample, this clonotype turned up a few times. The J gene is TRBJ1-6, the V gene TRBV5-1; TRBD1 might be the D (6 bases). Germline V CDR1 and CDR2: SGHRS, YFSETQ. The V gene lost 1 base and the J gene lost 10 bases, with 12 bases spanning the gap. The CDR3 is 14 residues long. Here the CDR3 DNA reads TGCGCCAGCAGCTTGTTAGGGGGACAATCACCCCTCCACTTT. Its translation is CASSLLGGQSPLHF.

This rearrangement joins TRBV12-3 or TRBV12-4 to TRBJ1-4, with a weak D call TRBD1 (5 bases). Trimming removed 6 bases from V and 7 bases from J, with 15 bases in between. The CDR3 length is 14 residues. Here the CDR3 DNA reads TGTGCCAGCAGACTTCAGGGTCGCGGTGAAAAACTGTTTTTT. Amino acid sequence: CASRLQGRGEKLFF.